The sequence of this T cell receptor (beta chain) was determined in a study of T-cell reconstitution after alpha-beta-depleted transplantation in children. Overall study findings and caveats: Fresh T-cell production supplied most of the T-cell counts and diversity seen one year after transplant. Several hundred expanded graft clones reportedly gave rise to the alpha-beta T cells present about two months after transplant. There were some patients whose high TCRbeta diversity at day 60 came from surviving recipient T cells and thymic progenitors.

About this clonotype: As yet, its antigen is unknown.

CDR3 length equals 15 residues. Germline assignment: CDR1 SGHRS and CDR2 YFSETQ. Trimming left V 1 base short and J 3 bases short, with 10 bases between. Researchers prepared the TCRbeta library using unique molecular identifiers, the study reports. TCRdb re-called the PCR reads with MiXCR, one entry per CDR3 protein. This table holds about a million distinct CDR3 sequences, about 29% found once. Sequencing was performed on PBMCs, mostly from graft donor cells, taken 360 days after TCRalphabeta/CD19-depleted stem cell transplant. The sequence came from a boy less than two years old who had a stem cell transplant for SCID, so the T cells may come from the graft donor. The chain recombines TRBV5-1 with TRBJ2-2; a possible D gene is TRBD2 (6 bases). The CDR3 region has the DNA TGCGCCAGCAGCTTGCCACGGGGGTACACCGGGGAGCTGTTTTTT. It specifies CASSLPRGYTGELFF.